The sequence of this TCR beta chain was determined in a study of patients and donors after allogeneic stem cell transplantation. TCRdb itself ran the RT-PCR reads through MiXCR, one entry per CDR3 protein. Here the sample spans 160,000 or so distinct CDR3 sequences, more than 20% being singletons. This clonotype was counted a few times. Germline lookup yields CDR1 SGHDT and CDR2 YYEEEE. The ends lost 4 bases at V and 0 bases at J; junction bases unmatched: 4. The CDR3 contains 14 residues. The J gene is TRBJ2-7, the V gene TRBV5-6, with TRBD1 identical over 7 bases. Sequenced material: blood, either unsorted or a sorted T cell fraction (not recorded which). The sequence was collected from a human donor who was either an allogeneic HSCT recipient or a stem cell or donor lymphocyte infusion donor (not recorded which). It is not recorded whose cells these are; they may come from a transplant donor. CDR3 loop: CASSKRGPSYEQYF. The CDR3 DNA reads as TGTGCCAGCAGCAAGAGGGGGCCCTCCTACGAGCAGTACTTC.